One sample yielded the 21 T cell receptor beta chains listed below, sequenced in a study of T cells of healthy individuals. TCRdb re-analysed the 5' RACE reads in MiXCR, keeping a single row per CDR3 protein. The data contain some 39,000 distinct CDR3 sequences, about 4.2% of them singletons. These receptors came from a human donor in good health.

This clonotype was found a few times. The V gene is TRBV12-3 or TRBV12-4, the J gene TRBJ2-7; 9 bases agree with TRBD2. This CDR3 comprises 16 residues. The V and J ends lost 5 bases and 5 bases, in that order; junction bases with no gene match: 13. CDR3 sequence reads: CASSPTFLAGHNEQYF. In nucleotides, the CDR3 is TGTGCCAGCAGTCCGACATTCCTAGCGGGACACAACGAGCAGTACTTC.

This clonotype occurred many times. V gene TRBV20-1 combines with J gene TRBJ2-3, with D perhaps TRBD2 (6 bases). CDR1 and CDR2 from the germline V gene are DFQATT and SNEGSKA (reference sequence). V gave up 2 bases and J gave up 3 bases, with 12 bases separating them. CDR3 length: 14 amino acids. CDR3 sequence (DNA): TGCAGTGCTAGATCGGGACGGGAGACAGATACGCAGTATTTT. Translated: CSARSGRETDTQYF.

This clonotype was picked up many times. The V call is TRBV5-1, the J call TRBJ2-3; 8 bases are shared with TRBD2. Germline assignment: CDR1 SGHRS and CDR2 YFSETQ. J lost 2 bases, V lost 3 bases, and 8 bases had no gene match. This CDR3 has 16 amino acids. This CDR3 is CASSSGWRGDTDTQYF. The CDR3 coding sequence is TGCGCCAGCAGCTCGGGGTGGCGGGGGGACACAGATACGCAGTATTTT.

On this clonotype: Given the absence of the conserved phenylalanine or tryptophan at the CDR3 end, a read error is likely. The chain uses TRBV2 and TRBJ2-1, with 10 bases aligning to TRBD2. Losses at the gene ends were 6 bases for V and 9 bases for J; bases not matched to a gene: 8. CDR3 length: 14 amino acids. Germline V gene lookup returns CDR1 SNHLY and CDR2 FYNNEI. The CDR3 DNA sequence: TGTGCCAGCAGGGGGCTAGCGGGAGCTGGTGAGCAGTTCTTA. This translates into CASRGLAGAGEQFL.

The genes are TRBV7-6 and TRBJ2-5, with 7 bases that match TRBD1. Germline CDR1 SGHVS, CDR2 FNYEAQ. The CDR3 loop spans 15 amino acids. V was clipped by 1 base and J by 4 bases; unmatched bases: 6. The CDR3, as DNA: TGTGCCAGCAGCTTAGGCGGACAGGCGCGAGAGACCCAGTACTTC. Its translation is CASSLGGQARETQYF.

In its sample, this clonotype was seen many times. The CDR3 protein is CASSEQGPEYGYTF. As DNA, the CDR3 is TGTGCCAGCAGTGAGCAGGGCCCGGAGTATGGCTACACCTTC. V usage is TRBV25-1 and J usage is TRBJ1-2; D is possibly TRBD1 (5 bases). CDR1 and CDR2 (germline): MGHDK, SYGVNS. V lost 3 bases, J lost 5 bases, and 13 bases lay in between. There are 14 residues in the CDR3.

The rearrangement joins TRBV6-1 to TRBJ1-1; 8 bases agree with TRBD1. Trimming took 6 bases from V and 2 from J; bases not matched to a gene: 8. In germline, CDR1 is MNHNS, CDR2 SASEGT. CDR3 length equals 15 residues. The CDR3 protein is CASRRNRGLNTEAFF. CDR3 DNA: TGTGCCAGCAGACGGAACAGGGGGTTAAACACTGAAGCTTTCTTT.

V and J are TRBV20-1 and TRBJ2-1; D is perhaps TRBD1 (8 bases). The germline V gene encodes CDR1 DFQATT and CDR2 SNEGSKA (reference sequence). The CDR3 is made up of 15 amino acids. Deletions cut 1 base from V and 7 bases from J, with 17 bases between. The CDR3 here is CSARGPGQGGNEQFF. The DNA for the CDR3 is TGCAGTGCTAGAGGTCCCGGACAGGGAGGGAATGAGCAGTTCTTC.

V usage is TRBV20-1 and J usage is TRBJ2-7; D remains ambiguous. CDR3 length equals 12 residues. The V and J ends lost 5 bases and 2 bases respectively, with 10 bases between them. The germline V gene has CDR1 DFQATT and CDR2 SNEGSKA (reference sequence). The CDR3 loop reads CSAGVRAYEQYF. The CDR3 coding sequence is TGCAGTGCTGGTGTACGGGCCTACGAGCAGTACTTC.

This clonotype has ten or more counts. V gene TRBV4-1 combines with J gene TRBJ1-2; no firm D call. In germline, CDR1 is MGHRA, CDR2 YSYEKL. V was shortened by 0 bases and J by 5 bases, with 13 bases between the two germline ends. This CDR3 is built from 15 residues. The CDR3 nucleotides read TGCGCCAGCAGCCAAGATCCTGACCCAGTTTATGGCTACACCTTC. Encoded protein: CASSQDPDPVYGYTF.

This clonotype was detected many times. This rearrangement joins TRBV3-1 to TRBJ2-3, with D unresolved. CDR1 is LGHDT, CDR2 YNNKEL, per germline (reference sequence). The ends were cut back, 4 bases at V and 1 base at J, with 6 bases in the middle. This CDR3 is built from 13 residues. CDR3 DNA sequence: TGTGCCAGCAGCCGTGAAGGCACAGATACGCAGTATTTT. This codes for CASSREGTDTQYF.

This CDR3 is CASSLEFWTQYF. CDR3 DNA sequence: TGTGCCAGCAGCTTAGAATTTTGGACCCAGTACTTC. The gene calls are TRBV7-8 and TRBJ2-5; D remains ambiguous. This CDR3 comprises 12 residues. Germline assignment: CDR1 SGHVS and CDR2 FQNEAQ. Deletions cut 1 base from V and 7 bases from J, with 7 bases between.

The rearrangement joins TRBV12-3 or TRBV12-4 to TRBJ1-1; D remains ambiguous. The CDR3 has 13 residues. Trimming took 3 bases from V and 5 from J, leaving 10 bases between them. The CDR3 DNA is TGTGCCAGCAGTTTGCTTGTAGAGACTGAAGCTTTCTTT. Amino acid sequence: CASSLLVETEAFF.

Ten or more counts support this clonotype. This chain connects TRBV7-9 to TRBJ2-1; no firm D call. V dropped 3 bases and J dropped 3 bases, with 15 bases sitting between them. Germline assignment: CDR1 SEHNR and CDR2 FQNEAQ (reference sequence). The CDR3 totals 16 residues. CDR3 coding DNA: TGTGCCAGCAGCTTCAAGGGCCTGATGGGCTACAATGAGCAGTTCTTC. It codes for CASSFKGLMGYNEQFF.

This clonotype was detected many times. The V gene is TRBV6-1, the J gene TRBJ2-1; 10 bases match TRBD1. V lost 1 base, J lost 4 bases, and 1 base stayed unmatched. Looked up from germline, CDR1 is MNHNS and CDR2 is SASEGT. This CDR3 comprises 15 residues. Here the CDR3 reads CASSEGTGGYNEQFF. The CDR3 nucleotides read TGTGCCAGCAGTGAAGGGACAGGGGGTTACAATGAGCAGTTCTTC.

This rearrangement joins TRBV20-1 to TRBJ2-2; D unresolved. This CDR3 spans 12 amino acids. The V end was cut by 4 bases, the J end by 6 bases, with 9 bases between. Per germline, CDR1 DFQATT and CDR2 SNEGSKA (reference sequence). The chain's CDR3 is CSATPLAGELFF. In DNA, the CDR3 is TGCAGTGCTACCCCACTGGCCGGGGAGCTGTTTTTT.

This clonotype was counted many times. The CDR3 region is CASSPRQNEQFF. For the CDR3, the DNA is TGTGCCAGTAGTCCCCGACAGAATGAGCAGTTCTTC. The chain links TRBV19 to TRBJ2-1; weak D call: TRBD1 (5 bases). V was cut by 5 bases and J by 7 bases, with 9 bases left in between. This CDR3 is built from 12 residues. CDR1 and CDR2 (germline): LNHDA, SQIVND (reference sequence).

At least ten counts were recorded for this clonotype. The V call is TRBV11-2, the J call TRBJ2-1; 11 bases match TRBD1. The V gene end was trimmed by 3 bases and the J gene end by 7 bases; junction bases not matched to a gene: 8. The CDR3 contains 16 residues. CDR1 is SGHAT and CDR2 is FQNNGV in the germline V gene. The CDR3 sequence is CASSFDSGQGGNEQFF. The CDR3 DNA sequence: TGTGCCAGCAGCTTTGATTCGGGACAGGGGGGGAATGAGCAGTTCTTC.

This clonotype was counted at least ten times. V is TRBV20-1 and J is TRBJ1-5; D gene ambiguous. Germline assignment: CDR1 DFQATT and CDR2 SNEGSKA (reference sequence). The CDR3 is 14 amino acids. V was cut by 0 bases and J by 4 bases, with 10 bases left in between. CDR3 region: CSARDPMGNQPQHF. CDR3 DNA sequence: TGCAGTGCTAGAGATCCGATGGGAAATCAGCCCCAGCATTTT.

This clonotype was observed many times. The V gene is TRBV5-1, the J gene TRBJ2-3; D is uncertain. The CDR3 contains 16 residues. Germline-derived CDR1 and CDR2 are SGHRS and YFSETQ. The V end lost 0 bases, the J end lost 0 bases, and 11 bases lay between the germline ends. Here the CDR3 DNA reads TGCGCCAGCAGCTTGGGACGGACGTCTAGCACAGATACGCAGTATTTT. Translating it yields CASSLGRTSSTDTQYF.

There are many counts of this clonotype. This rearrangement joins TRBV3-1 to TRBJ1-1, with 7 nucleotides matching TRBD1. V lost 5 bases and J lost 8; bases outside the gene matches: 8. Germline lookup yields CDR1 LGHDT and CDR2 YNNKEL (reference sequence). This CDR3 spans 13 amino acids. The CDR3 bases are TGTGCCAGCAGCTTGGTCCGAGGGGGCGAAGCTTTCTTT. Its protein product is CASSLVRGGEAFF.